These 14 T cell receptor beta chains were all obtained from the same sample, sequenced in a study of T cell responses to AZD1222 COVID-19 vaccine (TCRdb year 2021). The meaning of the sample's time point label: baseline before first vaccination. The library was generated by the immunoSEQ multiplex PCR assay. Imported from immuneACCESS, the table was reduced by TCRdb to in-frame sequences with V and J called. These copies leave out some clones; in studies compared against another copy, an unresolved V gene accounts for under half, and the cause of the remainder is not known. The table for this sample lists over 130,000 clones; about 92% of them were counted only once. The ten largest account for 4% to 5.5% of the sample. Sequenced here: peripheral blood, sampled on day 0 of AZD1222 vaccination. The receptors derive from an adult in good health.

V usage is TRBV5-1 and J usage is TRBJ1-2; no clear D. Germline loops: CDR1 SGHRS, CDR2 YFSETQ. The CDR3 extends over 15 amino acids. Trimming took off 0 bases at V and 2 bases at J, with 11 bases between the two ends. CDR3: CASSLDAGINYGYTF. CDR3 nucleotides: TGCGCCAGCAGCTTGGATGCCGGAATCAACTATGGCTACACCTTC.

V and J are TRBV19 and TRBJ1-1; D possibly corresponds to TRBD1 (5 bases). Germline CDR1 and CDR2: LNHDA and SQIVND (reference sequence). V was cut by 7 bases and J by 7 bases, with 19 bases left in between. This CDR3 comprises 14 residues. CDR3 loop: CASIGQYSALEAFF. In nucleotides, the CDR3 is TGTGCCAGTATCGGACAATATTCCGCACTTGAAGCTTTCTTT.

The chain employs TRBV12-3 or TRBV12-4 and TRBJ1-3; D is unclear. The CDR3 has 13 amino acids. V was pared by 3 bases and J by 9 bases, with 12 bases between. DNA of the CDR3: TGTGCCAGCAGTTTTTCTAAGGTTGCCACCATATATTTT. Residues: CASSFSKVATIYF.

This sequence joins TRBV7-2 and TRBJ2-7; D ambiguous. V lost 5 bases to trimming and J lost 7 bases, with 27 bases between them. Per the germline V gene, CDR1 is SGHTA and CDR2 is FQGNSA. The length of the CDR3 is 17 residues. CDR3: CASSQWVTTDASLEQYF. CDR3 nucleotide sequence: TGTGCCAGCAGCCAATGGGTTACTACGGACGCTTCCCTGGAGCAGTACTTC.

The chain uses TRBV10-3 and TRBJ2-3, with D uncertain. Trimming took off 0 bases at V and 1 base at J, with 5 bases between the two ends. The germline CDR1 and CDR2 sequences are ENHRY and SYGVKD. This CDR3 comprises 14 residues. The CDR3 DNA sequence: TGTGCCATCAGTGAGTCAAAGGGCACAGATACGCAGTATTTT. Its translation: CAISESKGTDTQYF.

The chain has TRBV10-2 and TRBJ2-1; D call uncertain. V was cut by 10 bases and J by 7 bases, with 17 bases left in between. This CDR3 region has 13 residues. Germline lookup yields CDR1 WSHSY and CDR2 SAAADI. This CDR3 reads CATQLPPLNEQFF. CDR3 sequence (DNA): TGCGCCACCCAGCTCCCCCCGCTTAATGAGCAGTTCTTC.

The chain joins TRBV5-6 to TRBJ1-1; D not certain. CDR1 and CDR2 from the germline V gene are SGHDT and YYEEEE. Trimming stripped 4 bases from V and 1 base from J, with 17 bases between. This CDR3 is 16 amino acids long. The CDR3 reads CASSAERHYWNTEAFF. The CDR3 region has the DNA TGTGCCAGCAGCGCCGAGAGACACTACTGGAACACTGAAGCTTTCTTT.

The chain recombines TRBV7-8 with TRBJ1-6; the D gene is possibly TRBD1 (6 bases). Trimming removed 5 bases from V and 10 bases from J, with 18 bases in between. There are 15 residues in the CDR3. The germline V gene has CDR1 SGHVS and CDR2 FQNEAQ. The CDR3 protein is CASSDHGGAGSPLHF. The CDR3 DNA is TGTGCCAGCAGCGACCACGGGGGGGCTGGGTCACCCCTCCACTTT.

This rearrangement joins TRBV6-5 to TRBJ2-2; D unclear. CDR3 size: 13 residues. The ends were cut back, 3 bases at V and 4 bases at J, with 6 bases in the middle. The germline V gene has CDR1 MNHEY and CDR2 SVGAGI. The CDR3 here is CASSYEVTGELFF. The CDR3 DNA reads as TGTGCCAGCAGTTATGAGGTCACCGGGGAGCTGTTTTTT.

The gene calls are TRBV6-5 and TRBJ1-6; D not resolved. Germline CDR1 reads MNHEY; CDR2 reads SVGAGI. V was clipped by 6 bases and J by 0 bases, with 9 bases between them. This CDR3 comprises 15 residues. The CDR3 region has the DNA TGTGCCAGCAGACTCGAGAGCTCCTATAATTCACCCCTCCACTTT. The encoded protein is CASRLESSYNSPLHF.

The CDR3 nucleotides are TGTGCCAGCAGTGTTGGGCAGGGGTCGGAAAAACTGTTTTTT. Its translation: CASSVGQGSEKLFF. V is TRBV2 and J is TRBJ1-4; TRBD1 is a possible D gene (6 bases). V lost 4 bases and J 8 bases, leaving 14 bases between the germline ends. Per the germline V gene, CDR1 is SNHLY and CDR2 is FYNNEI. The CDR3 is 14 residues long. Full variable domain (outside the CDR3, taken from reference TRBV2 and TRBJ1-4): EPEVTQTPSHQVTQMGQEVILRCVPISNHLYFYWYRQILGQKVEFLVSFYNNEISEKSEIFDDQFSVERPDGSNFTLKIRSTKLEDSAMYFCASSVGQGSEKLFFGSGTQLSVL.

The chain recombines TRBV21-1 with TRBJ2-2. TRBV21-1 is given as a pseudogene. This CDR3 contains 14 residues. The CDR3 coding sequence is TGTGCCAGCAGAGAACAGACGGGTACCGGGGAGCTGTTTTTT. It encodes CASREQTGTGELFF.

The chain combines TRBV19 with TRBJ2-7; TRBD2 might be the D (5 bases). Trimming removed 3 bases at V and 0 bases at J, with 9 bases between. The CDR3 spans 14 residues. Germline assignment: CDR1 LNHDA and CDR2 SQIVND (reference sequence). The DNA for the CDR3 is TGTGCCAGTAGTATCGATGGAGGCTCCTACGAGCAGTACTTC. The encoded protein is CASSIDGGSYEQYF.

This chain joins TRBV19 and TRBJ2-2; 8 nucleotides agree with TRBD2. Germline V lookup: CDR1 LNHDA, CDR2 SQIVND (reference sequence). CDR3 length: 14 amino acids. After removal of 10 bases from V and 4 bases from J, the junction contained 8 bases not matched to a gene. In nucleotides, the CDR3 is TGTGCCACCACCGTGAGCGGGAGCACCGGGGAGCTGTTTTTT. Amino acids: CATTVSGSTGELFF.